These 9 T cell receptor beta chains share one sample of origin, sequenced in a study of shared clonotypes between healthy human individuals. Sequenced by immunoSEQ multiplex PCR; TCRdb stores in-frame clones only, minus some. The sample holds a few million clones; over 85% are singletons and the top ten take over 0.12%. The sample was naive CD4+ T cells sorted from blood. Subset defined: CD45RA+ positively selected. The receptors shown here come from a man in his late teens or twenties in good health.

This clone appeared a single time. CDR3 in DNA: TGTGCCAGCAGTTACGGGGGTATCACAGATACGCAGTATTTT. It translates to CASSYGGITDTQYF. This sequence joins TRBV6-5 and TRBJ2-3, with D perhaps being TRBD1 or TRBD2 (5 bases each). The ends were cut back, 2 bases at V and 2 bases at J, with 8 bases in the middle. The CDR3 totals 14 residues. Germline CDR1 and CDR2: MNHEY and SVGAGI.

This chain joins TRBV5-4 and TRBJ2-1, with D perhaps matching TRBD1 or TRBD2 (6 bases each). CDR3 length equals 16 residues. V was clipped by 1 base and J by 7 bases, with 18 bases between them. CDR1 SGHNT and CDR2 YYREEE come from the germline V gene (reference sequence). The CDR3 sequence: CASSLTGIRESNEQFF. CDR3 in DNA: TGTGCCAGCAGCTTGACAGGGATACGGGAGAGTAATGAGCAGTTCTTC. The complete variable domain, with remaining parts taken from reference TRBV5-4 and TRBJ2-1, reads ETGVTQSPTHLIKTRGQQVTLRCSSQSGHNTVSWYQQALGQGPQFIFQYYREEENGRGNFPPRFSGLQFPNYSSELNVNALELDDSALYLCASSLTGIRESNEQFFGPGTRLTVL.

A few counts support this clone. The chain is built from TRBV7-2 and TRBJ1-6, with 9 bases identical to TRBD1. V shed 1 base and J 10 bases; nucleotides not matched to a gene: 5. The CDR3 runs to 15 residues. Germline values: CDR1 SGHTA, CDR2 FQGNSA. The CDR3: CASSLVDRGDSPLHF. Here the CDR3 DNA reads TGTGCCAGCAGCTTAGTGGACAGGGGTGACTCACCCCTCCACTTT.

The chain's CDR3 is CSVRVLDRGISYEQYF. CDR3 in DNA: TGCAGCGTGCGTGTTCTGGACAGGGGAATATCCTACGAGCAGTACTTC. This chain joins TRBV29-1 and TRBJ2-7; TRBD1 agrees at 9 bases. This CDR3 has 16 residues. The germline V gene has CDR1 SQVTM and CDR2 ANQGSEA. The trim removed 6 bases at V and 1 base at J, leaving 13 bases unmatched.

This chain connects TRBV5-1 to TRBJ1-1; 9 bases align to TRBD1. The germline gives CDR1 SGHRS, CDR2 YFSETQ. V lost 4 bases, J lost 8 bases, and 9 bases stayed unmatched. This CDR3 region has 14 residues. The CDR3 sequence is CASSAPTGTGEAFF. The CDR3 region has the DNA TGCGCCAGCAGCGCCCCTACCGGGACAGGGGAAGCTTTCTTT.

With regard to this clone: Distinct nucleotide sequences in the sample also encode this CDR3. The rearrangement uses TRBV28 and TRBJ2-5, with D uncertain. This CDR3 is 13 amino acids long. Trimming stripped 3 bases from V and 5 bases from J, with 10 bases between. In germline, CDR1 is MDHEN, CDR2 SYDVKM. The CDR3 protein is CASSFSKPETQYF. In DNA, the CDR3 is TGTGCCAGCAGTTTTTCTAAACCGGAGACCCAGTACTTC.

As regards this clone: The sample contains more than one DNA sequence encoding this CDR3. This sequence joins TRBV5-1 and TRBJ2-5, with no clear D. The CDR3 totals 12 residues. The V gene's germline CDR1 is SGHRS and CDR2 YFSETQ. Between the trimmed V and J ends, which lost 0 bases and 5 bases, there was a span of 5 bases. The CDR3 DNA sequence: TGCGCCAGCAGCTTGGGTCCCGAGACCCAGTACTTC. It yields the protein CASSLGPETQYF. The variable domain in full, with the rest retrieved from reference TRBV5-1 and TRBJ2-5, is KAGVTQTPRYLIKTRGQQVTLSCSPISGHRSVSWYQQTPGQGLQFLFEYFSETQRNKGNFPGRFSGRQFSNSRSEMNVSTLELGDSALYLCASSLGPETQYFGPGTRLLVL.

The chain uses TRBV10-1 and TRBJ2-1; TRBD2 matches 10 bases. Germline V gene sequence: CDR1 WNHNN, CDR2 SYGVQD (reference sequence). V trimming: 6 bases; J trimming: 6 bases; junction bases outside the gene matches: 5. CDR3 length: 14 amino acids. The CDR3 region has the DNA TGCGCCAGCAGCTCGGGACTAGCGTCCAATGAGCAGTTCTTC. It yields the protein CASSSGLASNEQFF.

This rearrangement joins TRBV6-5 to TRBJ2-2, with a weak D call TRBD1 (5 bases). CDR3 size: 14 residues. CDR1 is MNHEY and CDR2 is SVGAGI in the germline V gene. V lost 7 bases and J 1 base, leaving 10 bases between the germline ends. The CDR3 reads CASKQTVNTGELFF. As DNA, the CDR3 is TGTGCCAGCAAACAGACAGTGAACACCGGGGAGCTGTTTTTT.